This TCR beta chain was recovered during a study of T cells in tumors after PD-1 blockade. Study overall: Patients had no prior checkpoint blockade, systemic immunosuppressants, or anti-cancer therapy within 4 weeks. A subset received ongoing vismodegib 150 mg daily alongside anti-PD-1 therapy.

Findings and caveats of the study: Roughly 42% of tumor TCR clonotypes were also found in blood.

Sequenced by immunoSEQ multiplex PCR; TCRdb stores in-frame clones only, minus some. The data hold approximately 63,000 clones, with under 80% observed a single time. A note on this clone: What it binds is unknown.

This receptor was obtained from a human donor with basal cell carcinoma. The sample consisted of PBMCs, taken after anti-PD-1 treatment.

The DNA of the CDR3 is TGTGCCAGCAGTTTACAACCCCCGGGACAGGGTAATGAAAAACTGTTTTTT. Translation: CASSLQPPGQGNEKLFF. This chain links TRBV28 with TRBJ1-4, with 9 bases that match TRBD1. CDR1 is MDHEN and CDR2 is SYDVKM in the germline V gene. Trimming at V came to 2 bases and at J to 4 bases, leaving 8 bases not matched to a gene. This CDR3 is built from 17 residues.